This T cell receptor (beta chain) was sequenced in a study of blood T cell repertoires in COVID-19. Clones were read by immunoSEQ multiplex PCR, and TCRdb kept only the in-frame ones, dropping some. The sample consists of about 270,000 clones, about 91% of them appearing once. This CDR3 spans 13 amino acids. CDR1 SGHRS and CDR2 YFSETQ come from the germline V gene. Trimming removed 4 bases from V and 1 base from J, with 8 bases in between. The sample comprised PBMCs or T cells enriched from blood (not recorded which). The gene calls are TRBV5-1 and TRBJ1-1; D unclear. The sequence was collected from a middle-aged man who had been exposed to COVID-19. The CDR3 region is CASSETPNTEAFF. CDR3 DNA: TGCGCCAGCAGCGAAACACCGAACACTGAAGCTTTCTTT.